This T cell receptor (beta chain) was profiled in a study of shared clonotypes between healthy human individuals. Turning to the study itself: Every donor yielded three CD4 naive, three CD4 memory, two CD8 naive and one CD8 memory plate.

Study-wide results and limits: On the whole, naive subsets had larger estimated richness than memory subsets had.

A note on this clone: Its target is unknown.

The CDR3 loop spans 15 amino acids. Germline CDR1 and CDR2: MGHDK and SYGVNS. V lost 3 bases and J lost 2, with 14 bases in between. Evenly divided among several immunoSEQ plates was the genomic DNA of each subset. Clones were read by immunoSEQ multiplex PCR, and TCRdb kept only the in-frame ones, dropping some. This sample has 800,000 to 1,200,000 clones, with approximately 80% found just once. V usage is TRBV25-1 and J usage is TRBJ2-7; a weak D match, TRBD1 (5 bases). The receptor comes from a man aged 18 to 30 in good health. Some clones in this sample may be carry-over from other donors' samples. Sequencing was done on a sample of memory CD4+ T cells from PBMCs. The subset is: CD45RA-negative fraction. CDR3 region: CASSEVDSETYEQYF. The CDR3 nucleotides are TGTGCCAGCAGTGAGGTTGACAGTGAGACCTACGAGCAGTACTTC.